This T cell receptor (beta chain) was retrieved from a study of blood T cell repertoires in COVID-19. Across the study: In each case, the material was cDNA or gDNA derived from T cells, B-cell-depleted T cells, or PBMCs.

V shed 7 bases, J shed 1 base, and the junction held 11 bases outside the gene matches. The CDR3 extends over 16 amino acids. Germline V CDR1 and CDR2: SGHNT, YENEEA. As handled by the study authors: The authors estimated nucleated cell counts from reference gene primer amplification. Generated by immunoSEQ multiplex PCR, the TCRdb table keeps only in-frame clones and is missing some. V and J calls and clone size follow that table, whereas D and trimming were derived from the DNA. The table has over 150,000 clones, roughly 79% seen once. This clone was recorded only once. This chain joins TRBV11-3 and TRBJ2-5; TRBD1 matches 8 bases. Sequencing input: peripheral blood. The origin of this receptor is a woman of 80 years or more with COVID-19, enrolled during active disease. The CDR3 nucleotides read TGTGCCAGCACCCCCCGGACAGGGCCGTCCCAAGAGACCCAGTACTTC. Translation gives CASTPRTGPSQETQYF.